Sequencing of this T cell receptor (beta chain) was carried out in a study of technical replicates of blood from a handful of donors. Germline lookup yields CDR1 SNHLY and CDR2 FYNNEI. The germline V and J ends were trimmed by 6 bases and 9 bases, with 9 bases remaining between them. The CDR3 is 11 amino acids. Clones were read by immunoSEQ multiplex PCR, and TCRdb kept only the in-frame ones, dropping some. The sample gives approximately 49,000 clones, about 93% of which show up once; about 3.6% is in the top ten. Material: PBMCs. This TCR derives from a human donor in good health. Some clones in this sample may be carry-over from other donors' samples. The chain links TRBV2 to TRBJ2-4; D ambiguous. As DNA, the CDR3 is TGTGCCAGCAGGCGATCCCTCATTCAGTACTTC. It specifies CASRRSLIQYF.